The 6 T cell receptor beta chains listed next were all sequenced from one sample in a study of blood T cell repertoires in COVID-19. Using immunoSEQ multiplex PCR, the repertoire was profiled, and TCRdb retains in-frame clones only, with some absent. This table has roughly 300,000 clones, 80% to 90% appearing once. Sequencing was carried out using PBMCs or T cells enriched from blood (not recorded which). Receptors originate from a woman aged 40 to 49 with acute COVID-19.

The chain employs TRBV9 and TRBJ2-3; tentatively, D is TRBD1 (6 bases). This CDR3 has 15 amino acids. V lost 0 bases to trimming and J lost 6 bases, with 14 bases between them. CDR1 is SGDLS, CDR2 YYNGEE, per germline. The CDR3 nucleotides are TGTGCCAGCAGCGTAGGGCTGACAGGTCCTGATACGCAGTATTTT. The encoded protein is CASSVGLTGPDTQYF.

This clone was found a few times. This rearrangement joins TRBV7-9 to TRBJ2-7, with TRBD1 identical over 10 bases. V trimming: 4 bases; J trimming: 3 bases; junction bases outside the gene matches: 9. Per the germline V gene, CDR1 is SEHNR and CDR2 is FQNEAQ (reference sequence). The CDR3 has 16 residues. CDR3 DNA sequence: TGTGCCAGCAGCTCAACAACCGGGACAGGGGACTACGAGCAGTACTTC. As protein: CASSSTTGTGDYEQYF.

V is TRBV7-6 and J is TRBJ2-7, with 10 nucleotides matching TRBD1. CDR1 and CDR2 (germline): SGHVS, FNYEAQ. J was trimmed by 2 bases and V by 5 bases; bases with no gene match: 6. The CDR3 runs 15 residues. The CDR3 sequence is CASSPLGTGAYEQYF. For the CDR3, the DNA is TGTGCCAGCAGCCCCCTCGGGACAGGGGCCTACGAGCAGTACTTC.

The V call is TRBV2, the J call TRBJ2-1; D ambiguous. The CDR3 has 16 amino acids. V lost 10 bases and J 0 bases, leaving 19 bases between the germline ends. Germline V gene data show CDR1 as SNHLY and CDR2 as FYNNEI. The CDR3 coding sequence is TGTGCCACCGGAGAGACCGTAACGAGCTCCTACAATGAGCAGTTCTTC. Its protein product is CATGETVTSSYNEQFF.

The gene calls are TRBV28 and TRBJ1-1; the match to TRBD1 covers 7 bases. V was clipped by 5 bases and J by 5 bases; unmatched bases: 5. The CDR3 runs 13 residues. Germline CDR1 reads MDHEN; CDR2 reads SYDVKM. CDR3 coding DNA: TGTGCCAGCAGTCTGGGCAGGGGGACTGAAGCTTTCTTT. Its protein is CASSLGRGTEAFF.

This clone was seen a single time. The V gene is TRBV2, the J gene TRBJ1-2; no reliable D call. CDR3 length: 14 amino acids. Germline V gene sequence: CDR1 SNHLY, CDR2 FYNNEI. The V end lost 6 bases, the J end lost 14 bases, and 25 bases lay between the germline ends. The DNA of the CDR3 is TGTGCCAGCAGAAGACTCTCCCCGGCGGATGCGCGGACCTTC. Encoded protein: CASRRLSPADARTF. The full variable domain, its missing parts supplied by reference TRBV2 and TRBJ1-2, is EPEVTQTPSHQVTQMGQEVILRCVPISNHLYFYWYRQILGQKVEFLVSFYNNEISEKSEIFDDQFSVERPDGSNFTLKIRSTKLEDSAMYFCASRRLSPADARTFGSGTRLTVV.